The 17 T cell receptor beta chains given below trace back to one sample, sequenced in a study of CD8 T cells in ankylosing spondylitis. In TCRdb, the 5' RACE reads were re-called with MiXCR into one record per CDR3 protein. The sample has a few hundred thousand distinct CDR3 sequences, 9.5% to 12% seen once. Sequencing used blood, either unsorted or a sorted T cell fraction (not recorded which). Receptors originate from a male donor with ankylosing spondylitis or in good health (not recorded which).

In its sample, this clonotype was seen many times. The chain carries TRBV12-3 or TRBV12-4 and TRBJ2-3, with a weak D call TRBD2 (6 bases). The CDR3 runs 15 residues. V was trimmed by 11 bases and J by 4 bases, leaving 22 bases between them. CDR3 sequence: CAVQEGLSGADTQYF. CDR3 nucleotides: TGTGCCGTCCAGGAGGGACTTTCGGGAGCAGATACGCAGTATTTT.

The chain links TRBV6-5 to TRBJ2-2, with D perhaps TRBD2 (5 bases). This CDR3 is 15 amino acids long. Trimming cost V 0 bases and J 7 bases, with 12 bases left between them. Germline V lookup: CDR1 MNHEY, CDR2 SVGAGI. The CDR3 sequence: CASSYSPPGGGELFF. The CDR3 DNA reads TGTGCCAGCAGTTACTCGCCCCCCGGAGGCGGGGAGCTGTTTTTT.

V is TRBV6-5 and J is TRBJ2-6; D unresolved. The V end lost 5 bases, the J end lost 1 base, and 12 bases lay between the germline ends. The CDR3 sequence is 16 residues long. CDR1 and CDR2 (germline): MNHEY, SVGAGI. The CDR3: CASSISGRSGANVLTF. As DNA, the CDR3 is TGTGCCAGCAGTATATCGGGCCGATCTGGGGCCAACGTCCTGACTTTC.

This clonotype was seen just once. The CDR3: CSVDDYGYTF. The CDR3 DNA reads as TGCAGCGTTGATGACTATGGCTACACCTTC. The chain has TRBV29-1 and TRBJ1-2; D ambiguous. The CDR3 covers 10 residues. V lost 3 bases, J lost 3 bases, and 2 bases lay in between. CDR1 is SQVTM and CDR2 is ANQGSEA in the germline V gene.

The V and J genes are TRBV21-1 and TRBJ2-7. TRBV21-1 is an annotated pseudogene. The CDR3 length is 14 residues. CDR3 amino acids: CASSYKVYKGEQYF. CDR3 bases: TGTGCCAGCAGCTACAAGGTTTATAAAGGCGAGCAGTACTTC.

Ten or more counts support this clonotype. The CDR3 sequence is CATIGWGRRNTEAFF. The CDR3 DNA sequence: TGTGCCACCATAGGATGGGGGAGGCGGAACACTGAAGCTTTCTTT. The rearrangement links TRBV24-1 to TRBJ1-1, with D maybe TRBD1 (5 bases). This CDR3 is built from 15 residues. V was trimmed by 8 bases and J by 1 base, leaving 16 bases between them. CDR1 KGHDR and CDR2 SFDVKD come from the germline V gene.

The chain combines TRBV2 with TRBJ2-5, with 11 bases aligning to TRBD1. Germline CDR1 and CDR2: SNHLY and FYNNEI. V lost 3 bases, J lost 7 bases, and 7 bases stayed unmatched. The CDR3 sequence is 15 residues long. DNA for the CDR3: TGTGCCAGCAGTGATTTGGACAGGGGGCCAGGGACCCAGTACTTC. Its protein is CASSDLDRGPGTQYF.

CDR3 sequence (DNA): TGTGCCAGCTCCGCGAGCGGGGGGACCAAAAACATTCAGTACTTC. Protein sequence: CASSASGGTKNIQYF. This rearrangement joins TRBV18 to TRBJ2-4; 9 nucleotides align to TRBD2. Germline V gene sequence: CDR1 KGHSH, CDR2 LQKENI. CDR3 length equals 15 residues. Losses at the gene ends were 6 bases for V and 2 bases for J; bases not matched to a gene: 5.

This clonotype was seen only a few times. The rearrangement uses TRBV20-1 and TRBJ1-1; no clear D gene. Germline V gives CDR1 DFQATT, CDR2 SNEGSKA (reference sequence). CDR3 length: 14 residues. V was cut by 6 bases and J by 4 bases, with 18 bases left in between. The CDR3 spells CSANRDMRPTEAFF. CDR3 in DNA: TGCAGTGCCAACCGCGACATGAGGCCCACTGAAGCTTTCTTT.

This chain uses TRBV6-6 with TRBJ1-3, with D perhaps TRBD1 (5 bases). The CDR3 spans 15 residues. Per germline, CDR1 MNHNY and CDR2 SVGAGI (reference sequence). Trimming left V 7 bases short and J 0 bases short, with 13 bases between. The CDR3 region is CASTLTESSGNTIYF. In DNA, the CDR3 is TGTGCCAGCACCCTGACAGAGAGCTCTGGAAACACCATATATTTT.

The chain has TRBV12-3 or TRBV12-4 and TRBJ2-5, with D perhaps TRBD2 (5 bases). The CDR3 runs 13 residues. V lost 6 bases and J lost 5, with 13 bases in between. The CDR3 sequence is CASSKGSRETQYF. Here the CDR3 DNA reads TGTGCCAGCAGCAAAGGGAGCAGGGAGACCCAGTACTTC.

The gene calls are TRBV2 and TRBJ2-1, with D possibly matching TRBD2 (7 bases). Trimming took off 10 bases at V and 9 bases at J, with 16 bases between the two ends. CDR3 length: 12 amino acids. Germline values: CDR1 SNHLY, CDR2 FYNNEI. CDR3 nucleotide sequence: TGTGCCAACCGGCGGGGGCGCGGTGAGCAGTTCTTC. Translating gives CANRRGRGEQFF.

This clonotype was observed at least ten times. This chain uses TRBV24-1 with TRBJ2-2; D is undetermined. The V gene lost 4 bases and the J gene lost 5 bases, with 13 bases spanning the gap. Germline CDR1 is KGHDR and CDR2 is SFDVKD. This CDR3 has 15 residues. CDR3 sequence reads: CATSDFGRTTGELFF. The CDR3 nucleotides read TGTGCCACCAGTGACTTTGGACGGACGACCGGGGAGCTGTTTTTT.

The CDR3: CASSLQAGSVYEQYF. CDR3 coding DNA: TGTGCCAGCAGTTTACAGGCGGGATCTGTCTACGAGCAGTACTTC. This chain joins TRBV12-3 or TRBV12-4 and TRBJ2-7; D may be TRBD2 (6 bases). The CDR3 has 15 residues. V lost 2 bases and J 3 bases, leaving 14 bases between the germline ends.

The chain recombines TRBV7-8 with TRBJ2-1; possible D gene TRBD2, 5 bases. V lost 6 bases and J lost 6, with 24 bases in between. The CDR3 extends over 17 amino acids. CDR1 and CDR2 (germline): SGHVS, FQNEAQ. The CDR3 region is CASRPLGATNLPNEQFF. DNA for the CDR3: TGTGCCAGCAGACCCCTGGGTGCGACTAATCTACCCAATGAGCAGTTCTTC.

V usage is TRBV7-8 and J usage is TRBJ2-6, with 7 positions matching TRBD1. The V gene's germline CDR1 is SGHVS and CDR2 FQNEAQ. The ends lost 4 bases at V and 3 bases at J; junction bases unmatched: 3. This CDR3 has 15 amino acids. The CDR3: CASSSWTGGANVLTF. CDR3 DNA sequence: TGTGCCAGCAGCTCGTGGACAGGTGGGGCCAACGTCCTGACTTTC. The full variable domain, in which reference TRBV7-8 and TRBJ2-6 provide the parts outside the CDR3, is GAGVSQSPRYKVAKRGQDVALRCDPISGHVSLFWYQQALGQGPEFLTYFQNEAQLDKSGLPSDRFFAERPEGSVSTLKIQRTQQEDSAVYLCASSSWTGGANVLTFGAGSRLTVL.

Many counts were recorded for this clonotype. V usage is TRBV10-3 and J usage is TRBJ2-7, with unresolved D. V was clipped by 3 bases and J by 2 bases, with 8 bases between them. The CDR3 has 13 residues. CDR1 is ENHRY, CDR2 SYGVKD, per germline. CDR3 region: CAISDQKAYEQYF. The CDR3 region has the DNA TGTGCCATCAGTGACCAAAAAGCCTACGAGCAGTACTTC.